This TCR beta chain was recovered during a study of control samples from healthy donors and cancer patients. Assay used: immunoSEQ multiplex PCR; TCRdb lists only in-frame clones, some missing. The sample records 400,000 to 500,000 clones, approximately 90% being singletons. V shed 0 bases and J 6 bases; nucleotides not matched to a gene: 0. CDR1 SGHRS and CDR2 YFSETQ come from the germline V gene. This CDR3 region has 14 residues. The chain uses TRBV5-1 and TRBJ2-1; 10 nucleotides agree with TRBD2. Material: PBMCs. The receptor was isolated from a man aged 40-49 years with head and neck cancer. This chain's CDR3 is CASSLASGSNEQFF. The CDR3 bases are TGCGCCAGCAGCTTGGCTAGCGGGAGCAATGAGCAGTTCTTC.